Sequencing of this T cell receptor (beta chain) was carried out in a study of cytomegalovirus exposure and HLA in healthy donors (dated by TCRdb to between 2016 and 2019). For context, the study as a whole: According to an earlier analysis of a few hundred of the donors, 150 million to 200 million T cells yielded 100 million or so unique TCR beta sequences and 276 Gb of sequence data. Class I and class II HLA loci were covered by the typing at four-digit resolution. In an earlier analysis of 587 of the donors, high-throughput TCR beta sequencing was used to judge whether each TCR beta V gene segment behaved as functional or pseudogenic. Approximately 310 gigabases of sequencing data and approximately 92 million unique TCR sequences made up an early release that covered several hundred HLA-typed donors. The study aimed to test whether cataloging public T cell receptors could reveal signatures of past pathogen exposure. All discovery cohort repertoires had been generated on a single sequencing platform. In the later analysis, no new phenotypic data were used to find candidate immune exposures; instead, reliance was placed on TCR beta sequences and their occurrence across donors. A later analysis re-analyzed previously published TCR beta repertoires from 650 to 800 donors and added high-resolution HLA genotyping to study TCR occurrence patterns. A later genetic analysis used genome-wide SNP genotypes for about three fifths of the 666 donors, treating that subset as a discovery cohort. Typing coverage varied by locus: roughly 629-640 donors for A, B, C, DRB1 and DQB1; roughly 520 for DQA1; 606 for DPA1; 400 to 480 for DPB1. To predict cytomegalovirus infection status, the study combined high-throughput TCR immunosequencing, statistical association of individual TCRs with disease status, and machine learning. Of the roughly 400 genotyped donors, around 81% fell in the genetic ancestry cluster associated with self-reported Caucasian donors. The study used immunosequencing to profile the T cell repertoires of some 600 subjects and linked those repertoires to cytomegalovirus serostatus. Along with the roughly 700-subject first cohort, a separate validation cohort of around 110 different subjects was used. About 5 DR-DQ haplotypes were handled as single units for association and clustering, since linkage in the cohort was strong. Donor age, sex, ethnicity and CMV serostatus were collected together with the repertoire data. Among roughly 370 genotyped donors of the cohort, an average of approximately 240,000 unique TCR beta nucleotide sequences were sequenced per donor, roughly 20% of them non-productive.

The cohort was made up of approximately 700 healthy bone marrow donors. At the time of sampling, every cohort member was nominally healthy, though immune exposures that went unrecorded were likely present. The donor tested CMV seronegative, placing the donor among the 350 or so seronegative members of the cohort. A peripheral blood sample was collected from each donor, and TCR beta sequencing was performed on peripheral blood mononuclear cells. The Qiagen DNeasy Blood Extraction Kit was used to extract genomic DNA from the blood cell samples. Cut back by 1 base and 0 bases, the V and J ends lie 13 bases apart. The CDR3 starts with the cysteine, ends with the phenylalanine, and has 17 residues. Kept here is only the CDR3 DNA, which spans 51 bases and is read in frame from base 1. The germline V gene sets CDR1 to MGHDK and CDR2 to SYGVNS. Results the study describes overall, beyond this receptor: In a later genetic analysis, fewer N-insertions in productive TCRs were reported among donors in an Asian-associated ancestry cluster than the roughly 700-donor mean. Correlated functional status among segregating V segments might reflect linkage disequilibrium, but an unknown experimental factor could not be ruled out. A later analysis reported that several top co-occurrence clusters appeared linked to parvovirus B19, influenza, CMV and Epstein-Barr virus. While some public TCRs were present in many individuals, most TCR sequences turned up only very rarely across donors. A later analysis found that HLA-associated TCR beta chains were more clonally expanded and had lower generation probabilities than equally common non-associated chains. In an earlier analysis of about 550 of the donors, most TCR beta V segments were observed in productive rearrangements about 87% or about 30% of the time, broadly matching IMGT annotations. The presence/absence analyses assumed that sequencing depth was roughly uniform across donors, and that assumption may not be true. The classifier was reported to diagnose cytomegalovirus status with high specificity and sensitivity in both the original cohort and the validation cohort. In the study, around 150 TCR beta chains were listed as associated with cytomegalovirus. Because counts were too low, roughly 18 rarely observed V segments, including chromosome 9 orphons, were left out of the earlier analysis of 587 of the donors. A later analysis found that TCR association rates varied across HLA loci, with DRB1 alleles showing the most associated TCRs and HLA-C alleles the fewest. Specific HLA alleles were associated with 16,951 TCR beta sequences at a false discovery rate of 0.05 in a later analysis. A cluster of highly shared sequence variants was judged likely to be a technical artifact of the sequencing pipeline. In vitro tests confirmed that a few of the cytomegalovirus-associated TCR beta chains recognize cytomegalovirus antigens. A further reported finding was that TCR beta sequences accurately predicted the HLA-A and HLA-B alleles for most subjects in the first cohort. This cohort had only TCR beta chains sequenced, and the lack of alpha or paired-chain data limited which features could be detected. Because HLA typing was missing for some donors at each locus, association tests included only the typed subset. Because the 87-base-pair reads could not distinguish some IMGT-functional V segments, including TRBV6-2 and TRBV6-3, those segments were excluded. In a later genetic analysis, a missense DCLRE1C variant was associated with V-gene and J-gene trimming of TCR beta chains, and the association was replicated in an independent cohort. Strong co-occurrence of HLA alleles, especially DR and DQ, made assigning TCR associations to individual alleles difficult. A later analysis found that most CMV-associated TCR beta chains appeared HLA-restricted, with HLA associations seemingly driven largely by CMV exposure. For the cohort, immune exposure information was limited to CMV serostatus. According to the authors, the approach could potentially be generalized to other disease states and immunological phenotypes.

Notes on this clone: Its antigen remains undetermined. Base qualities were left out, and no much larger clone turns up one base away.

To prepare the library, the immunoSEQ multiplex PCR assay was applied. For the multiplex PCR, a mixture combining 60 forward primers for TCR Vbeta segments and 13 reverse primers for TCR Jbeta segments was used. The CDR3 region of rearranged TCR beta genes was amplified from genomic DNA by a multiplex PCR assay. The Illumina HiSeq System was used to sequence the amplified TCR beta libraries as 87-base-pair reads. In the original analysis: A later analysis tallied 80 million to 95 million unique TCR beta chains across the 700 or so repertoires, and around 10 million of those chains were shared by two or more donors. Raw reads were error-corrected and collapsed into unique sequences by a nearest-neighbor algorithm in which closely related sequences were merged to remove PCR and sequencing errors. V, D and J gene segments were assigned by aligning CDR3 sequences to IMGT reference sequences. Each retained sequence needed at least a six-nucleotide match to both a V gene segment and a J gene segment. Rearrangements were called productive when the CDR3 lacked stop codons and stayed in frame with V and J; all others were non-productive. Following IMGT convention, CDR3 was defined as the stretch from the second conserved V-encoded cysteine to the conserved J-encoded phenylalanine. In an earlier analysis of 500 to 650 of the donors, sequences lacking an unambiguous match to a single V gene segment were excluded. In an earlier analysis of almost 600 of the donors, a V segment was called functional when productive rearrangements were above 56.7%, and segregating when the standard deviation between donors exceeded 5%. A statistical classification framework was built to diagnose cytomegalovirus status from the catalog of TCR beta chain sequences. In a later analysis, TCR nucleotide sequences were compared against IMGT/GENE-DB human TR gene sequences so that V and J genes could be assigned. The TCRdist pipeline was used in a later analysis to assign CDR3 sequences and most-parsimonious VDJ recombination scenarios. In a later analysis, every TCR beta chain was defined by the combination of its CDR3 amino acid sequence and its V-gene family, and reads without a unique V-gene family were dropped. In a later analysis, around 650 highly shared, low-generation-probability nucleotide sequences were removed to address suspected cross-contamination and a sequencing artifact. In a later analysis, a clonal expansion index was calculated for each public chain from normalized within-repertoire ranks of inferred template counts. Generation probabilities in a later analysis came from a VDJ recombination model fitted to out-of-frame rearrangements, and those results were checked against IGoR. A later analysis scored TCR-TCR, TCR-HLA and TCR-CMV co-occurrence with hypergeometric tests, applying a repertoire-size bias correction to TCR pairs. In a later analysis, false discovery rates were estimated by permuting HLA or CMV assignments 20 times. In a later analysis, co-occurring TCRs were grouped using DBSCAN, and TCRdist sequence similarity was added for clustering within HLA-allele-positive subsets. Co-occurrence clustering excluded repertoires with fewer than 30,000 or more than 120,000 public chains, plus five with anomalous nucleotide sharing. Entries here come from immuneACCESS through TCRdb and include only in-frame sequences with V and J called. Some clones fail to appear in such tables; in the studies checked, an unresolved V gene covers under half of the shortfall, and the cause of the remainder is unknown. Clone size and the V and J calls come from that table; the DNA yielded D and trimming. This sample gives around 100,000 clones in total; approximately 80% of them show up just once. The ten largest clonotypes hold about 1.7% of the sample.

Sample: PBMCs. The rearrangement combines TRBV25-1 with TRBJ1-3; the D segment cannot be called with confidence. This clonotype originated in a woman aged 40 to 50 in good health and CMV-seronegative. CDR3 reads: CASSESWAASSGNTIYF. The sequenced DNA: TGTGCCAGCAGTGAATCATGGGCAGCCAGCTCTGGAAACACCATATATTTT.